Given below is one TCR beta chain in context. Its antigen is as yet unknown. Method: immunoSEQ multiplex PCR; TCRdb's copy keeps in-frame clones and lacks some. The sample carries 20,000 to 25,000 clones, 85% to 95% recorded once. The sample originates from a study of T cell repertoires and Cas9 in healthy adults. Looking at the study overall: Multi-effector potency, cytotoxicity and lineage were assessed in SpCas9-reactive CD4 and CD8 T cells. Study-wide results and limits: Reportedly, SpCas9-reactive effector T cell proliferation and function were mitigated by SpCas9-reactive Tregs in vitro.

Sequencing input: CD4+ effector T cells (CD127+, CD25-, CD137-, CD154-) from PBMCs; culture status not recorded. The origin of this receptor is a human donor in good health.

The CDR3 bases are TGTGCCAGCAGTGAAAGTGGGGGCGGGCCTGGCTACAATGAGCAGTTCTTC. It encodes CASSESGGGPGYNEQFF. This chain uses TRBV25-1 with TRBJ2-1; tentative D call: TRBD1 (6 bases). Germline lookup yields CDR1 MGHDK and CDR2 SYGVNS. The V end was cut by 2 bases, the J end by 3 bases, with 17 bases between. This CDR3 spans 17 amino acids.